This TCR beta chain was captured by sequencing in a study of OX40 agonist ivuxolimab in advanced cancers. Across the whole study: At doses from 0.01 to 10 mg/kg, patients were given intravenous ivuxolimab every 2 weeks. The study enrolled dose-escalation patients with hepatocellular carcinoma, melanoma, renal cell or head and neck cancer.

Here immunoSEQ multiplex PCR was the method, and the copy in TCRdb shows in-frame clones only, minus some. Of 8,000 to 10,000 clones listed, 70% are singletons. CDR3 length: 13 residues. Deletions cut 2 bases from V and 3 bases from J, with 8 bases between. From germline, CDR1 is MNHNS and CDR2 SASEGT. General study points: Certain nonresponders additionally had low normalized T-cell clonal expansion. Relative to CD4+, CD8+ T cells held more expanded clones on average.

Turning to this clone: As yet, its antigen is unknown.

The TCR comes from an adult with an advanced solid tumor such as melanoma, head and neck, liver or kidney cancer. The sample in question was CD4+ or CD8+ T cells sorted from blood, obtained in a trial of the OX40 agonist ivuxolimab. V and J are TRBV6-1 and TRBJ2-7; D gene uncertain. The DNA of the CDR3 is TGTGCCAGCAGTGAACAGGACGGCTACGAGCAGTACTTC. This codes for CASSEQDGYEQYF.